The 24 T cell receptor beta chains given below trace back to one sample, sequenced in a study of cytomegalovirus exposure and HLA in healthy donors. Amplification used 60 Vbeta primers and 13 Jbeta primers. TCRdb's table, derived via immunoSEQ multiplex PCR, lists solely in-frame clones and lacks some. The profile shows 150,000 to 200,000 clones, 80% to 90% of them singletons. Material for sequencing was PBMCs. Source of these receptors: a woman aged 18-29 years in good health and CMV-seronegative.

A few counts support this clone. The chain couples TRBV28 to TRBJ1-2, with unresolved D. The length of the CDR3 is 14 residues. Germline loops: CDR1 MDHEN, CDR2 SYDVKM. The V end lost 7 bases, the J end lost 2 bases, and 14 bases lay between the germline ends. CDR3 protein: CASIRAGTNYGYTF. The CDR3 coding sequence is TGTGCCAGCATTCGAGCGGGCACAAACTATGGCTACACCTTC.

The V gene is TRBV4-2, the J gene TRBJ1-1, with TRBD1 as a possible D gene (5 bases). Germline CDR1 reads LGHNA; CDR2 reads YNFKEQ. V was shortened by 2 bases and J by 0 bases, with 10 bases between the two germline ends. There are 15 residues in the CDR3. CDR3 amino acids: CASSQYGALNTEAFF. As DNA, the CDR3 is TGTGCCAGCAGCCAATATGGGGCGCTGAACACTGAAGCTTTCTTT.

The V call is TRBV12-5, the J call TRBJ1-2; the D gene is possibly TRBD1 (5 bases). The CDR3 runs to 13 residues. V was shortened by 5 bases and J by 4 bases, with 11 bases between the two germline ends. CDR1 and CDR2 (germline): LGHNT, FRNRAP. CDR3 DNA: TGTGCTAGTGGTCAACAGGCCCTCTATGGCTACACCTTC. This gives the protein CASGQQALYGYTF.

The J gene is TRBJ1-4, the V gene TRBV28; possible D gene TRBD1, 6 bases. CDR1 MDHEN and CDR2 SYDVKM come from the germline V gene. Trimming took 6 bases from V and 8 from J, leaving 7 bases between them. This CDR3 region has 11 residues. CDR3 sequence (DNA): TGTGCCAGCAGCGGGACAGAAAAACTGTTTTTT. It codes for CASSGTEKLFF.

The V and J genes are TRBV2 and TRBJ2-5; 8 bases fit TRBD1. Losses at the gene ends were 9 bases for V and 4 bases for J; bases not matched to a gene: 4. The CDR3 length is 12 residues. Germline loops: CDR1 SNHLY, CDR2 FYNNEI. The CDR3 reads CASQTGVETQYF. The CDR3 coding sequence is TGTGCCAGTCAGACAGGGGTAGAGACCCAGTACTTC.

V usage is TRBV5-4 and J usage is TRBJ1-1; D unclear. This CDR3 comprises 16 residues. The germline gives CDR1 SGHNT, CDR2 YYREEE (reference sequence). Trimming removed 4 bases at V and 4 bases at J, with 20 bases between. DNA of the CDR3: TGTGCCAGCAGCCCGACTCGGGGAATGGCGAGCACTGAAGCTTTCTTT. It codes for CASSPTRGMASTEAFF.

This clone has a single count. This chain connects TRBV7-2 to TRBJ1-2; TRBD1 agrees at 10 bases. The CDR3 runs 15 residues. V shed 1 base and J 7 bases; nucleotides not matched to a gene: 6. The germline CDR1 and CDR2 sequences are SGHTA and FQGNSA. This CDR3 is CASSLEVTGGGGYTF. The CDR3, as DNA: TGTGCCAGCAGCTTAGAGGTGACAGGGGGCGGTGGCTACACCTTC.

The chain joins TRBV6-1 to TRBJ1-2; D remains ambiguous. Trimming removed 7 bases at V and 0 bases at J, with 15 bases between. The CDR3 runs to 15 residues. Germline V gene sequence: CDR1 MNHNS, CDR2 SASEGT. Here the CDR3 reads CASKLVTRTNYGYTF. In DNA, the CDR3 is TGTGCCAGCAAGTTGGTGACACGGACTAACTATGGCTACACCTTC.

The chain carries TRBV2 and TRBJ1-5; 7 positions agree with TRBD1. Unmatched junction bases numbered 8, after V lost 6 bases and J lost 12 bases. Germline V gives CDR1 SNHLY, CDR2 FYNNEI. The CDR3 loop spans 12 amino acids. CDR3 amino acids: CASSVTGFGQHF. The CDR3 nucleotides are TGTGCCAGCAGCGTGACAGGGTTCGGCCAGCATTTT.

The table lists this clone with a few counts. As DNA, the CDR3 is TGCGCCAGCAGCTTTAGCGGGACAGATGGCTACACCTTC. Its protein product is CASSFSGTDGYTF. This chain uses TRBV5-1 with TRBJ1-2; 7 bases are shared with TRBD1. This CDR3 spans 13 amino acids. The ends lost 2 bases at V and 6 bases at J; junction bases unmatched: 4. In germline, CDR1 is SGHRS, CDR2 YFSETQ.

The gene calls are TRBV7-9 and TRBJ2-5; TRBD1 agrees at 8 bases. V lost 8 bases, J lost 5 bases, and 7 bases stayed unmatched. Germline CDR1 reads SEHNR; CDR2 reads FQNEAQ (reference sequence). The CDR3 consists of 13 residues. The CDR3, as DNA: TGTGCCAGCCTCCAGGGGGCACACGAGACCCAGTACTTC. It translates to CASLQGAHETQYF.

DNA for the CDR3: TGCGCCAGCAGCCCGCGGGACAGATTGAACACTGAAGCTTTCTTT. It encodes CASSPRDRLNTEAFF. The rearrangement joins TRBV5-1 to TRBJ1-1, with 7 bases aligning to TRBD1. Germline values: CDR1 SGHRS, CDR2 YFSETQ. The CDR3 totals 15 residues. V was clipped by 4 bases and J by 0 bases; unmatched bases: 6.

This chain connects TRBV7-8 to TRBJ1-5; possible D gene TRBD1, 5 bases. V was trimmed by 6 bases and J by 4 bases, leaving 22 bases between them. Germline values: CDR1 SGHVS, CDR2 FQNEAQ. The CDR3 contains 17 residues. In DNA, the CDR3 is TGTGCCAGCAGTCCCGAACGACCTACAGGATTGAATCAGCCCCAGCATTTT. This encodes CASSPERPTGLNQPQHF.

The V gene is TRBV7-9, the J gene TRBJ2-7; the D gene is possibly TRBD1 (5 bases). The V end was cut by 4 bases, the J end by 5 bases, with 12 bases between. The CDR3 is made up of 13 amino acids. Germline V gene data show CDR1 as SEHNR and CDR2 as FQNEAQ (reference sequence). The CDR3 loop reads CASSSAQQDEQYF. CDR3 sequence (DNA): TGTGCCAGCAGCTCAGCCCAACAGGACGAGCAGTACTTC.

The chain recombines TRBV27 with TRBJ2-1; D unclear. The CDR3 length is 15 residues. Trimming removed 5 bases at V and 0 bases at J, with 11 bases between. Germline-derived CDR1 and CDR2 are MNHEY and SMNVEV (reference sequence). CDR3 residues: CASSPRRSSYNEQFF. The CDR3 DNA follows: TGTGCCAGCAGTCCCCGGCGGAGCTCCTACAATGAGCAGTTCTTC.

This clone has a handful of counts. The gene calls are TRBV5-1 and TRBJ2-1; D is possibly TRBD1 (5 bases). Germline CDR1 SGHRS, CDR2 YFSETQ. With 0 bases removed from V and 4 bases from J, the gap between germline ends came to 11 bases. This CDR3 has 15 residues. The CDR3 coding sequence is TGCGCCAGCAGCTTGGGTCCGACAGATTACAATGAGCAGTTCTTC. Protein product: CASSLGPTDYNEQFF.

The rearrangement joins TRBV5-8 to TRBJ2-5; unclear D gene. The DNA end is more similar to TRBJ2-7, so the J call may be wrong. CDR3 size: 14 residues. CDR1 SGHTS and CDR2 YDEGEE come from the germline V gene. The CDR3 DNA reads TGTGCCAGCAGCTTGGTCAACTACTTCTACGAGCAGTACTTC. This encodes CASSLVNYFYEQYF.

The rearrangement links TRBV7-2 to TRBJ1-2; 7 positions agree with TRBD1. CDR3 size: 14 residues. Per germline, CDR1 SGHTA and CDR2 FQGNSA. Trimming cost V 4 bases and J 8 bases; bases outside gene matches: 10. The CDR3 protein is CASSSEGASGGYTF. Here the CDR3 DNA reads TGTGCCAGCAGCTCGGAGGGGGCGTCCGGAGGCTACACCTTC. Drawing the rest from reference TRBV7-2 and TRBJ1-2, the complete variable domain is GAGVSQSPSNKVTEKGKDVELRCDPISGHTALYWYRQSLGQGLEFLIYFQGNSAPDKSGLPSDRFSAERTGGSVSTLTIQRTQQEDSAVYLCASSSEGASGGYTFGSGTRLTVV.

This chain connects TRBV7-3 to TRBJ1-1, with 8 bases lining up with TRBD1. Trimming cost V 1 base and J 5 bases; bases outside gene matches: 12. The CDR3 has 17 amino acids. Germline-derived CDR1 and CDR2 are SGHTA and FQGTGA. The CDR3 region has the DNA TGTGCCAGCAGCTTAATAGGGGGCACAGGGGGAAATACTGAAGCTTTCTTT. Its translation is CASSLIGGTGGNTEAFF.

CDR3: CASSVGTGNTEAFF. The CDR3 DNA follows: TGTGCCAGCAGCGTAGGAACAGGAAACACTGAAGCTTTCTTT. The chain has TRBV9 and TRBJ1-1, with D possibly TRBD1 on 5 matching bases. Trimming removed 0 bases from V and 2 bases from J, with 8 bases in between. Germline CDR1 reads SGDLS; CDR2 reads YYNGEE. This CDR3 has 14 amino acids.

V usage is TRBV27 and J usage is TRBJ1-3, with D hard to call. The V end was cut by 2 bases, the J end by 0 bases, with 8 bases between. The CDR3 is made up of 15 amino acids. Germline V gene sequence: CDR1 MNHEY, CDR2 SMNVEV (reference sequence). The CDR3 sequence is CASSLIPGSGNTIYF. DNA of the CDR3: TGTGCCAGCAGTTTAATCCCGGGCTCTGGAAACACCATATATTTT.

The chain joins TRBV5-4 to TRBJ2-7; TRBD2 matches 11 bases. This CDR3 is 15 amino acids long. Germline loops: CDR1 SGHNT, CDR2 YYREEE (reference sequence). V dropped 2 bases and J dropped 4; count of bases not matched to a gene: 5. CDR3 in DNA: TGTGCCAGCAGCTTACCGGCTAGCGGGAGGTACGAGCAGTACTTC. This encodes CASSLPASGRYEQYF. Full variable domain (outside the CDR3, taken from reference TRBV5-4 and TRBJ2-7): ETGVTQSPTHLIKTRGQQVTLRCSSQSGHNTVSWYQQALGQGPQFIFQYYREEENGRGNFPPRFSGLQFPNYSSELNVNALELDDSALYLCASSLPASGRYEQYFGPGTRLTVT.

The chain employs TRBV6-1 and TRBJ1-2; 9 bases are shared with TRBD1. Germline-derived CDR1 and CDR2 are MNHNS and SASEGT. The CDR3 consists of 14 residues. V shed 6 bases, J shed 3 bases, and the junction held 5 bases outside the gene matches. The DNA of the CDR3 is TGTGCCAGCAGAAACAGGGGGCAGGACTATGGCTACACCTTC. Protein: CASRNRGQDYGYTF.

This clone was observed a handful of times. The chain employs TRBV5-1 and TRBJ2-5; D possibly corresponds to TRBD2 (5 bases). Between the trimmed V and J ends, which lost 2 bases and 5 bases, there was a span of 19 bases. Germline CDR1 and CDR2: SGHRS and YFSETQ. CDR3 length: 16 residues. The chain's CDR3 is CASSLGVMASRETQYF. CDR3 nucleotide sequence: TGCGCCAGCAGCTTAGGTGTTATGGCTAGCAGGGAGACCCAGTACTTC.